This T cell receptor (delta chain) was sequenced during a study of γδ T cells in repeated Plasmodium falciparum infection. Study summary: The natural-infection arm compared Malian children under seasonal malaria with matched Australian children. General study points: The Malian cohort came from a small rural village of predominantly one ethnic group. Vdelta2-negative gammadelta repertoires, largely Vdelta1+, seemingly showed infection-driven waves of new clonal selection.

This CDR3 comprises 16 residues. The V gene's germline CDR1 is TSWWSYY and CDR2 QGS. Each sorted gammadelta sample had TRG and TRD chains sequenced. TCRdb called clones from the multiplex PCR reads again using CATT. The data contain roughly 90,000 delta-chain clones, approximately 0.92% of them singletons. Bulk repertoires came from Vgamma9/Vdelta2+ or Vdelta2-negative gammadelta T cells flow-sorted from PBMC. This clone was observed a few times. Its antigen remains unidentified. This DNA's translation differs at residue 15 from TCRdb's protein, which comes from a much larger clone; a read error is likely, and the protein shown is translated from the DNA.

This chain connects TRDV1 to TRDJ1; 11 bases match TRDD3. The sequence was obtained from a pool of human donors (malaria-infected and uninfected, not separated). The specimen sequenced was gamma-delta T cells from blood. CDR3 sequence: CALGELNWGITDKLTF. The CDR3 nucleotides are TGTGCTCTTGGGGAGCTCAACTGGGGGATAACCGATAAACTCACCTTT.